One and the same sample provided the 20 T cell receptor beta chains below, sequenced in a study of T cells in Graves' hyperthyroidism and ophthalmopathy. RNA transcripts were the template for amplifying TCR beta CDR3 regions. With the HTBI primer set, the TCR CDR3 went through a first round of RT-PCR. TCRdb re-analysed the multiplex PCR reads in MiXCR, keeping a single row per CDR3 protein. Here the sample spans 350,000 to 400,000 distinct CDR3 sequences, about 15% being singletons. Sequencing was carried out using blood. The receptors originated from a woman aged 55-69 years with Graves' hyperthyroidism.

This clonotype was seen just once. A read error may account for a junction end that differs from germline. V gene TRBV13 combines with J gene TRBJ2-1; 7 positions agree with TRBD2. The length of the CDR3 is 21 residues. Per the germline V gene, CDR1 is PRHDT and CDR2 is FYEKMQ (reference sequence). The CDR3 DNA is TGTGCCAGCAGCTTAGACGGGTGGGCTAGCGGAATCCAGAGCTCCTACAGTGAGCAGTTCTTC. Translation: CASSLDGWASGIQSSYSEQFF.

This clonotype was seen at least ten times. The CDR3 nucleotides read TGTGCCAGCAGGGGGTCGCCTGTTACCCCTGAAGCTTTCTTT. It encodes CASRGSPVTPEAFF. The chain has TRBV12-3 or TRBV12-4 and TRBJ1-1, with D unclear. The CDR3 totals 14 residues. V lost 6 bases to trimming and J lost 6 bases, with 17 bases between them.

This clonotype was counted many times. The V gene is TRBV10-1, the J gene TRBJ2-7, with 8 bases that match TRBD2. Germline loops: CDR1 WNHNN, CDR2 SYGVQD (reference sequence). The CDR3 extends over 13 amino acids. The J segment lost 4 bases and the V segment lost 6 bases, leaving 5 bases of the junction unmatched. The CDR3 bases are TGCGCCAGCAGAGCGGGAGCTGGGTACGAGCAGTACTTC. Translated, it gives CASRAGAGYEQYF.

This clonotype came up many times. CDR3: CASSKTSGRYYEQYF. The CDR3 region has the DNA TGTGCCAGCAGTAAGACTAGCGGGAGGTACTACGAGCAGTACTTC. The chain recombines TRBV6-1 with TRBJ2-7; 13 positions match TRBD2. From germline, CDR1 is MNHNS and CDR2 SASEGT. CDR3 length equals 15 residues. V shed 5 bases, J shed 3 bases, and the junction held 4 bases outside the gene matches.

This clonotype was recorded only once. V gene TRBV18 combines with J gene TRBJ2-1; no clear D gene. This CDR3 is 15 amino acids long. V was clipped by 5 bases and J by 5 bases, with 16 bases between them. CDR1 and CDR2 from the germline V gene are KGHSH and LQKENI. CDR3 sequence reads: CASSSLESLDNEQFF. The CDR3 coding sequence is TGTGCCAGCTCATCATTAGAGTCCCTTGACAATGAGCAGTTCTTC.

The V call is TRBV10-3, the J call TRBJ2-5; D ambiguous. The ends were cut back, 3 bases at V and 9 bases at J, with 26 bases in the middle. Germline lookup yields CDR1 ENHRY and CDR2 SYGVKD. CDR3 size: 17 residues. The CDR3 nucleotides are TGTGCCATCAGTGATTCCGAAGGGCGCGGTTTAAATTCCGCCCAGTACTTC. This gives the protein CAISDSEGRGLNSAQYF.

This clonotype was seen at least ten times. This rearrangement joins TRBV19 to TRBJ2-2, with 13 bases that match TRBD2. This CDR3 has 18 amino acids. Germline V gives CDR1 LNHDA, CDR2 SQIVND (reference sequence). The J segment lost 5 bases and the V segment lost 6 bases, leaving 12 bases of the junction unmatched. This chain's CDR3 is CASSNPRLAGGRTGELFF. CDR3 sequence (DNA): TGTGCCAGTAGCAATCCACGACTAGCGGGGGGACGTACCGGGGAGCTGTTTTTT. The complete variable domain, with remaining parts taken from reference TRBV19 and TRBJ2-2, reads DGGITQSPKYLFRKEGQNVTLSCEQNLNHDAMYWYRQDPGQGLRLIYYSQIVNDFQKGDIAEGYSVSREKKESFPLTVTSAQKNPTAFYLCASSNPRLAGGRTGELFFGEGSRLTVL.

This chain links TRBV19 with TRBJ1-1; 10 bases map to TRBD1. The V and J ends lost 8 bases and 6 bases, in that order; junction bases with no gene match: 6. CDR3 size: 13 residues. Germline V gene data show CDR1 as LNHDA and CDR2 as SQIVND (reference sequence). CDR3 sequence reads: CASRRTGGSEAFF. For the CDR3, the DNA is TGTGCCAGTCGAAGGACAGGGGGTTCTGAAGCTTTCTTT.

This clonotype occurred many times. The rearrangement joins TRBV7-8 to TRBJ2-3; D is possibly TRBD2 (6 bases). The V end was cut by 10 bases, the J end by 10 bases, with 24 bases between. Per the germline V gene, CDR1 is SGHVS and CDR2 is FQNEAQ. The CDR3 has 14 amino acids. The CDR3 region is CATGPPQVAAPQYF. DNA for the CDR3: TGTGCCACCGGACCACCCCAAGTAGCGGCCCCGCAGTATTTT.

This clonotype was picked up a small number of times. The chain couples TRBV12-3 or TRBV12-4 to TRBJ2-1; possible D gene TRBD2, 5 bases. This CDR3 region has 13 residues. V was shortened by 5 bases and J by 5 bases, with 10 bases between the two germline ends. The DNA for the CDR3 is TGTGCCAGCAGTCAAACTAGAAACAATGAGCAGTTCTTC. It translates to CASSQTRNNEQFF.

Regarding this clonotype: A much larger clone lies a single base off, so this may be a read error. DNA for the CDR3: TGTGCCAGCTCACCACACTACGAGCAGTACTTC. Its protein product is CASSPHYEQYF. This chain joins TRBV18 and TRBJ2-7; D not certain. The V end lost 1 base, the J end lost 3 bases, and 1 base lay between the germline ends. The CDR3 totals 11 residues. Germline lookup yields CDR1 KGHSH and CDR2 LQKENI.

V is TRBV7-9 and J is TRBJ1-2; tentative D call: TRBD1 (6 bases). Per the germline V gene, CDR1 is SEHNR and CDR2 is FQNEAQ (reference sequence). V gave up 5 bases and J gave up 8 bases, with 15 bases separating them. The CDR3 extends over 13 amino acids. CDR3 DNA: TGTGCCAGCAGCGACAGGACCCCTTTGGGCTACACCTTC. It is translated as CASSDRTPLGYTF.

In its sample, this clonotype was seen a few times. The J gene is TRBJ1-3, the V gene TRBV19, with D maybe TRBD1 (5 bases). The CDR3 contains 16 residues. Germline loops: CDR1 LNHDA, CDR2 SQIVND (reference sequence). V lost 6 bases, J lost 4 bases, and 19 bases lay in between. The CDR3 is CASRLRGIGSGNTIYF. The CDR3 nucleotides read TGTGCCAGTAGACTTCGGGGGATAGGGTCGGGAAACACCATATATTTT.

This clonotype occurred many times. This chain connects TRBV20-1 to TRBJ1-5; no definite D call. The germline V gene encodes CDR1 DFQATT and CDR2 SNEGSKA (reference sequence). The V gene lost 6 bases and the J gene lost 3 bases, with 12 bases spanning the gap. The length of the CDR3 is 13 residues. DNA for the CDR3: TGCAGTGCGAATGAACAGTCCAATCAGCCCCAGCATTTT. Translation: CSANEQSNQPQHF.

This clonotype turned up a few times. The chain is built from TRBV25-1 and TRBJ2-1, with D possibly being TRBD1 (6 bases). Germline CDR1 is MGHDK and CDR2 is SYGVNS. This CDR3 spans 17 amino acids. The V gene lost 8 bases and the J gene lost 6 bases, with 26 bases spanning the gap. The CDR3 region has the DNA TGTGCCAGCGCTATTACCATCAGGGGAAAGGGGAGCAATGAGCAGTTCTTC. Translating gives CASAITIRGKGSNEQFF.

This clonotype has only a few counts. V gene TRBV5-1 combines with J gene TRBJ2-1, with 11 bases lining up with TRBD2. The CDR3 covers 17 residues. Losses at the gene ends were 0 bases for V and 0 bases for J; bases not matched to a gene: 2. CDR1 is SGHRS and CDR2 is YFSETQ in the germline V gene. CDR3: CASSLVAGGASYNEQFF. The CDR3 nucleotides read TGCGCCAGCAGCTTGGTAGCGGGAGGGGCCTCCTACAATGAGCAGTTCTTC.

There are many counts of this clonotype. The rearrangement uses TRBV7-2 and TRBJ2-5, with 11 bases aligning to TRBD2. V lost 5 bases, J lost 4 bases, and 12 bases stayed unmatched. The CDR3 covers 17 residues. Germline CDR1 reads SGHTA; CDR2 reads FQGNSA. CDR3 in DNA: TGTGCCAGCAGCCGAAATGGTGGAGGACTAGCGGGAGAGACCCAGTACTTC. This sequence encodes CASSRNGGGLAGETQYF.

This clonotype was observed at least ten times. This chain uses TRBV28 with TRBJ1-1, with D possibly TRBD1 on 5 matching bases. The CDR3 has 11 residues. The V end was cut by 7 bases, the J end by 5 bases, with 8 bases between. Per germline, CDR1 MDHEN and CDR2 SYDVKM. The CDR3, as DNA: TGTGCCAGCAAGTCAGGGACTGAAGCTTTCTTT. This codes for CASKSGTEAFF.

The chain is built from TRBV28 and TRBJ2-2; 11 bases map to TRBD2. There are 20 residues in the CDR3. Germline V gene data show CDR1 as MDHEN and CDR2 as SYDVKM. J lost 2 bases, V lost 2 bases, and 13 bases had no gene match. The CDR3 DNA reads as TGTGCCAGCAGTTTAGGGACAGGGTATAGACTAGCGGGAAACACCGGGGAGCTGTTTTTT. Protein: CASSLGTGYRLAGNTGELFF.

This clonotype has ten or more counts. The V and J genes are TRBV10-3 and TRBJ1-1; 7 nucleotides line up with TRBD1. Unmatched junction bases numbered 12, after V lost 0 bases and J lost 5 bases. Germline values: CDR1 ENHRY, CDR2 SYGVKD. The CDR3 is 17 residues long. CDR3 sequence: CAISESTRGQGLTEAFF. CDR3 DNA: TGTGCCATCAGTGAGTCGACGAGGGGGCAGGGGTTAACTGAAGCTTTCTTT.